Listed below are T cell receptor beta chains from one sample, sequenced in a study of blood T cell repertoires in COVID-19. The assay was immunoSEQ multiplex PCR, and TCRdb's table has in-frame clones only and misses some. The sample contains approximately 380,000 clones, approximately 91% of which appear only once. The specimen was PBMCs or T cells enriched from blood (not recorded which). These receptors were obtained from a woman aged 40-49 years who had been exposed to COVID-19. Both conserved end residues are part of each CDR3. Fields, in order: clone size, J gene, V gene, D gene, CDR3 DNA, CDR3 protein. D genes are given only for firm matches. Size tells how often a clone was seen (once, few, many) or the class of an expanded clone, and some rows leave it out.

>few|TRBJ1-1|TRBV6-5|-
TGTGCCAGCAGCCAGGGCACTGAAGCTTTCTTT
CASSQGTEAFF
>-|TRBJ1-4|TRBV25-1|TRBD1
TGTGCCAGCAGTGAACACAGGGGCAAGAGTGAAAAACTGTTTTTT
CASSEHRGKSEKLFF
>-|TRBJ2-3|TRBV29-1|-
TGCAGCGTTGGCTATACAGATACGCAGTATTTT
CSVGYTDTQYF
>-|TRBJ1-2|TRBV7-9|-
TGTGCCAGCAGCTTAGGGGCAGGGGTGTCTAACTATGGCTACACCTTC
CASSLGAGVSNYGYTF
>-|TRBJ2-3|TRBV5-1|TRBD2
TGCGCCAGCAGCTTGGATCCAGCGGGAGCCATTACAGATACGCAGTATTTT
CASSLDPAGAITDTQYF
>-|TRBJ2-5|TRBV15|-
TGTGCCACCTCCTCAGGGTACCAAGAGACCCAGTACTTC
CATSSGYQETQYF
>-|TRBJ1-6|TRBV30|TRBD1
TGTGCCTGGGAAGGGGGCTCACGTAATTCACCCCTCCACTTT
CAWEGGSRNSPLHF
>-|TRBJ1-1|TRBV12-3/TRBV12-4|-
TGTGCCAGCACCCTAGTCATGAACACTGAAGCTTTCTTT
CASTLVMNTEAFF
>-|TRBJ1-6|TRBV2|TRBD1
TGTGCCAGCAGGACAGGGGTAAATTCACCCCTCCACTTT
CASRTGVNSPLHF
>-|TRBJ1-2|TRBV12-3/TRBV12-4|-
TGTGCCAGCAGTTTAAGACAGAACTATGGCTACACCTTC
CASSLRQNYGYTF
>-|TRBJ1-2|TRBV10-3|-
TGTGCCAACCGACTGGGGCAGGGAAGTGGCTACACCTTC
CANRLGQGSGYTF
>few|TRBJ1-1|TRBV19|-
TGTGCCAGTAGTATACAGAGGAGGGCGAGAGGAACTGAAGCTTTCTTT
CASSIQRRARGTEAFF
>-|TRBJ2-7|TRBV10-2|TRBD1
TGCGCCAGCAGTGAGTTTGGACAGGGGTCCTACGAGCAGTACTTC
CASSEFGQGSYEQYF
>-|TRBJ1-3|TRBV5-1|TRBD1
TGCGCCAGCAGCTCTGGGACAGGGGGTCTAAACACCATATATTTT
CASSSGTGGLNTIYF
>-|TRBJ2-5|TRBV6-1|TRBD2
TGTGCCAGCAGTGAAAGGATAGCGGGGGGACCGTACCAAGAGACCCAGTACTTC
CASSERIAGGPYQETQYF
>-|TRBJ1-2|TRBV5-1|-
TGCGCCAGCAGCTCCACGACGGGAAACTATGGCTACACCTTC
CASSSTTGNYGYTF
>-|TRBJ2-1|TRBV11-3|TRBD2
TGTGCCAGCAGCCCTTGGGGGCGGGGGGGCCAGTATGAGCAGTTCTTC
CASSPWGRGGQYEQFF
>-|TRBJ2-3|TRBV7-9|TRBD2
TGTGCCAGCAGCATCACTAGCGGTGGCACAGATACGCAGTATTTT
CASSITSGGTDTQYF
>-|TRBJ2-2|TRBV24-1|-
TGTGCCACCAGTACGGCCCTGGGACACTCCGGGGAGCTGTTTTTT
CATSTALGHSGELFF
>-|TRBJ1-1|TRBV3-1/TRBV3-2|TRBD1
TGTGCCAGCAGCCAACGACAGGGGGTGGGCACTGAAGCTTTCTTT
CASSQRQGVGTEAFF
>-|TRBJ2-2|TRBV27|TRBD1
TGTGCCAGCAGTTCCCCAGACAGGGACCTCACCGGGGAGCTGTTTTTT
CASSSPDRDLTGELFF
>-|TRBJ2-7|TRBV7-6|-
TGTGCCAGCAGCTTTCAGAATTCCTACGAGCAGTACTTC
CASSFQNSYEQYF
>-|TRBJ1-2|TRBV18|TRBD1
TGTGCCAGCTCAATTGGACAGGGGTCCAGGTCTGACTATGGCTACACCTTC
CASSIGQGSRSDYGYTF
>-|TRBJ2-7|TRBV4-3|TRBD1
TGCGCCAGCAGCCAAGGGGGACAGGGGCTCAACGAGCAGTACTTC
CASSQGGQGLNEQYF
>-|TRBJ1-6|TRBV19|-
TGTGCCACCGTGGACCCCGCTGCGGGTAATTCACCCCTCCACTTT
CATVDPAAGNSPLHF
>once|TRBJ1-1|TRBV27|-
TGTGCCAGCAGTTTAAGGGGATACGGTGAAGCTTTCTTT
CASSLRGYGEAFF
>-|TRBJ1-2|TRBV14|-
TGTGCCAGCAGCCCCACCACAGGGACGGGGTACACCTTC
CASSPTTGTGYTF
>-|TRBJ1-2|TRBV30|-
TGTGCCTGGAGATCTGGAGGGAAGTATGGCTACACCTTC
CAWRSGGKYGYTF
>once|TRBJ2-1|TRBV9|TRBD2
TGTGCCAGCAGTGGAACTAGCGGGGGGTACAATGAGCAGTTCTTC
CASSGTSGGYNEQFF
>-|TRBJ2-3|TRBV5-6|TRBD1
TGTGCCAGCAGTGGGGACAGGGGCGCCAGCACAGATACGCAGTATTTT
CASSGDRGASTDTQYF
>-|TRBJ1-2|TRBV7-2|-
TGTGCCAGCCTCCTGAACCAGGGTCCCTATGGCTACACCTTC
CASLLNQGPYGYTF
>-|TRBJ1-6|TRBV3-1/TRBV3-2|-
TGTGCCAGCAGCCAAGTGGTAGGGGCCCGGAATTCACCCCTCCACTTT
CASSQVVGARNSPLHF
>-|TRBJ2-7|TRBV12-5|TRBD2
TGTGCTAGTGGTTTACGACTAGCGGGGGTCTACGAGCAGTACTTC
CASGLRLAGVYEQYF
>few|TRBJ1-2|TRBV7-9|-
TGTGCCAGCAGCTTAGCTCACAGGGCCCCCTTTGGCTACACCTTC
CASSLAHRAPFGYTF
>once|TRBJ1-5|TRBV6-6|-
TGTGCCAGCAGTTCACCCGGGTCCAATAGTCAGCCCCAGCATTTT
CASSSPGSNSQPQHF
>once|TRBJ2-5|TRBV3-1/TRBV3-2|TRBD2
TGTGCCAGCAGCCAAGGTCGGCTAGCGGGAGGACAAGAGACCCAGTACTTC
CASSQGRLAGGQETQYF
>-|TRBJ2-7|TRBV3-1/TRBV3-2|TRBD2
TGTGCCAGCAGCCACGAGCGGGGGGGAGGGGACGAGCAGTACTTC
CASSHERGGGDEQYF
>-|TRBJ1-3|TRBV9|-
TGTGCCAGCAGCGTAGCAGGGGACTCTGGAAACACCATATATTTT
CASSVAGDSGNTIYF
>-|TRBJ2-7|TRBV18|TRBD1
TGTGCCAGCTCACCACAGGGACAGGGGGCGACTTCCGAGCAGTACTTC
CASSPQGQGATSEQYF
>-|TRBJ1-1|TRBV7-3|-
TGTGCCAGCCTAGCTAGGCCGAACACTGAAGCTTTCTTT
CASLARPNTEAFF
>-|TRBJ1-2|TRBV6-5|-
TGTGCCAGCAGTTATGAACCCGGGACTAACTATGGCTACACCTTC
CASSYEPGTNYGYTF
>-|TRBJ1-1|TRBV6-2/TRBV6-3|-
TGTGCCAGCAGTTACTCGACAGGTTCGGCTTTCTTT
CASSYSTGSAFF
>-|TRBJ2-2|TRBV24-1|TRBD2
TGTGCCACCAGTGACAAGAAGCGGGAGGGCTTCACCGGGGAGCTGTTTTTT
CATSDKKREGFTGELFF
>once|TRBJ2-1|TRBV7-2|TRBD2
TGTGCCAGCAGCTTGAGCGGGACCTCCTACAATGAGCAGTTCTTC
CASSLSGTSYNEQFF
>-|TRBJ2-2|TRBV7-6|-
TGTGCCAGCAGCTTAGGTCAGGGGACGACCGGGGAGCTGTTTTTT
CASSLGQGTTGELFF
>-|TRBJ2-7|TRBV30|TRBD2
TGTGCCTGGACCCTCCTAGCGGGAAGCTACGAGCAGTACTTC
CAWTLLAGSYEQYF